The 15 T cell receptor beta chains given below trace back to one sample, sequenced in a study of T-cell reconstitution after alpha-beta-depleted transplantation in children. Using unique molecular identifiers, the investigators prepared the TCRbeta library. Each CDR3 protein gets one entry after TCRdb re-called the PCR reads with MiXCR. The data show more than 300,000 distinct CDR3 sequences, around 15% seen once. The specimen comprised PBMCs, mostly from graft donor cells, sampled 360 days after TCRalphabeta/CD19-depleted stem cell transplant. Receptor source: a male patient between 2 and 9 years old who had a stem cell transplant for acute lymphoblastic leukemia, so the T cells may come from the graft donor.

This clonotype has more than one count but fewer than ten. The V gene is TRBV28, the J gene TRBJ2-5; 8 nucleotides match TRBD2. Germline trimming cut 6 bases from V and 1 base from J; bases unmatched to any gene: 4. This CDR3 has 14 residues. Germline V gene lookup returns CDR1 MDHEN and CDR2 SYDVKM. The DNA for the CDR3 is TGTGCCAGCAGGACGGGAGGGCTCCAAGAGACCCAGTACTTC. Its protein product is CASRTGGLQETQYF.

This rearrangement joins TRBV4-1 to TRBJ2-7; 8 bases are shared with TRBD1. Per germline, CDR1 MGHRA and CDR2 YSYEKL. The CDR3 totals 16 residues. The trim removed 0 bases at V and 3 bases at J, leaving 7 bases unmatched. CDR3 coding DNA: TGCGCCAGCAGCCAAGAGTGGTCAGGGGGCGTCTACGAGCAGTACTTC. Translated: CASSQEWSGGVYEQYF.

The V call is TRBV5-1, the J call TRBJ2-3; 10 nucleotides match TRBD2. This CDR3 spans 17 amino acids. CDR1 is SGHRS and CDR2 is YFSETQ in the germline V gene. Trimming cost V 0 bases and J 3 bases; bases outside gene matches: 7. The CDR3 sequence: CASSLAPAGGPTDTQYF. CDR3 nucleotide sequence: TGCGCCAGCAGCTTGGCCCCAGCGGGAGGGCCGACAGATACGCAGTATTTT.

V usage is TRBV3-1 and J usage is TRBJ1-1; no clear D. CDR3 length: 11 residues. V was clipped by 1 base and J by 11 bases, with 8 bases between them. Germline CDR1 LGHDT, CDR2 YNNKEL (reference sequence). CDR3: CASSQGVRAFF. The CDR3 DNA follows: TGTGCCAGCAGCCAAGGGGTTCGCGCTTTCTTT. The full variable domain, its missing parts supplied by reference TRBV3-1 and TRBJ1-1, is DTAVSQTPKYLVTQMGNDKSIKCEQNLGHDTMYWYKQDSKKFLKIMFSYNNKELIINETVPNRFSPKSPDKAHLNLHINSLELGDSAVYFCASSQGVRAFFGQGTRLTVV.

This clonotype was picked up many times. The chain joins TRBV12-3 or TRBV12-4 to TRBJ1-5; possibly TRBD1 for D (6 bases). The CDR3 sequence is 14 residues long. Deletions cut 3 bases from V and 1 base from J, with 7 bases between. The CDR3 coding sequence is TGTGCCAGCAGTTTTGACAGGAGCAATCAGCCCCAGCATTTT. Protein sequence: CASSFDRSNQPQHF.

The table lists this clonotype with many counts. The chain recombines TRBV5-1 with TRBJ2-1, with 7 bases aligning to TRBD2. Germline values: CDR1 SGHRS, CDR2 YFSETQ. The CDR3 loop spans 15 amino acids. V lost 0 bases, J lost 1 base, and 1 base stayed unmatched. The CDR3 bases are TGCGCCAGCAGCTTGGGGGAGGGATCCTACAATGAGCAGTTCTTC. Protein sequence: CASSLGEGSYNEQFF.

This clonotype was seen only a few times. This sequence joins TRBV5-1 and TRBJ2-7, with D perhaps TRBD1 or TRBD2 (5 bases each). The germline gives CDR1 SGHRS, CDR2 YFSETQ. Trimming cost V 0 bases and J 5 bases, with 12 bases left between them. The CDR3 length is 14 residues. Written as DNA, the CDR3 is TGCGCCAGCAGCTTGGCCGAGGGGTGGGACGAGCAGTACTTC. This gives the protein CASSLAEGWDEQYF. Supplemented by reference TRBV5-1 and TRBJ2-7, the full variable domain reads KAGVTQTPRYLIKTRGQQVTLSCSPISGHRSVSWYQQTPGQGLQFLFEYFSETQRNKGNFPGRFSGRQFSNSRSEMNVSTLELGDSALYLCASSLAEGWDEQYFGPGTRLTVT.

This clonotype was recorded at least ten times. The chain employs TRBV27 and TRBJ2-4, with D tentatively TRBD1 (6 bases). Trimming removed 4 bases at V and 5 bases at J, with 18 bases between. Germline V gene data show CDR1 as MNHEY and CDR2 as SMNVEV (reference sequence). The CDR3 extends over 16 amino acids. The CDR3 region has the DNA TGTGCCAGCAGTTCCCTGGGCAGGGGATTACAAAACATTCAGTACTTC. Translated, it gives CASSSLGRGLQNIQYF.

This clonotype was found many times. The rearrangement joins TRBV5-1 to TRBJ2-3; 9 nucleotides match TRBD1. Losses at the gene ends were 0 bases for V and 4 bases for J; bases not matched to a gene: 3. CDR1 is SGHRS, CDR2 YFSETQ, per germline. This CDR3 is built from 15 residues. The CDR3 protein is CASSLETGGPDTQYF. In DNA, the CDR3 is TGCGCCAGCAGCTTGGAGACAGGGGGACCAGATACGCAGTATTTT.

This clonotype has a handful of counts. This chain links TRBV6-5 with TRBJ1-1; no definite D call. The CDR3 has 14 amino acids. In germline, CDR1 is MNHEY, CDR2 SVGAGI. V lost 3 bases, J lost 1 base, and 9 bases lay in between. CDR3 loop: CASSYEGRNTEAFF. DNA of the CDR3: TGTGCCAGCAGTTATGAGGGCAGGAACACTGAAGCTTTCTTT.

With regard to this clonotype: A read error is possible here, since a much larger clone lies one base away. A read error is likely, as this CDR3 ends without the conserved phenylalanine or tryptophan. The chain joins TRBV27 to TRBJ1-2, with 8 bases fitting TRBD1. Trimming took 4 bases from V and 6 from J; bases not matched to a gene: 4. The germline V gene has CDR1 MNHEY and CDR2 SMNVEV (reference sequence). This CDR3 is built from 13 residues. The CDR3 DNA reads TGTGCCAGCAGTTACACAGGGGGGGATGGCTACACCTGC. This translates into CASSYTGGDGYTC.

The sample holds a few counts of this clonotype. The CDR3 protein is CSVRVPRDIQYF. DNA of the CDR3: TGCAGCGTTCGAGTCCCTCGGGACATTCAGTACTTC. The V call is TRBV29-1, the J call TRBJ2-4; D not resolved. The germline CDR1 and CDR2 sequences are SQVTM and ANQGSEA. V gave up 5 bases and J gave up 8 bases, with 13 bases separating them. The CDR3 runs to 12 residues.

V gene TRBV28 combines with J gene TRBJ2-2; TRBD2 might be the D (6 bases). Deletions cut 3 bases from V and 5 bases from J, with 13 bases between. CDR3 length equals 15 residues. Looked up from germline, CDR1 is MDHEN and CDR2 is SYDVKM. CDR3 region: CASSLSGVETGELFF. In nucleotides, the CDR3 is TGTGCCAGCAGTTTGTCGGGAGTTGAAACCGGGGAGCTGTTTTTT.

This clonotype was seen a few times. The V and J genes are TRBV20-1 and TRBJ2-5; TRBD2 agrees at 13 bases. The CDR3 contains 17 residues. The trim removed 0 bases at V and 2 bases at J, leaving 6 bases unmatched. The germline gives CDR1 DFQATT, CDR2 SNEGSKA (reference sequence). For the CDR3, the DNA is TGCAGTGCTAGAGATCCGAAGACTAGCGGGGGGCAAGAGACCCAGTACTTC. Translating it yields CSARDPKTSGGQETQYF.

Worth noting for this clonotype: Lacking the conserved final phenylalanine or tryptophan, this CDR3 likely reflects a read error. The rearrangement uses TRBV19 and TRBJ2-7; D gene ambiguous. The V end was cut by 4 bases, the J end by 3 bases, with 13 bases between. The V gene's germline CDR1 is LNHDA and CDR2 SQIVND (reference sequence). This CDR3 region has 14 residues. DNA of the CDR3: TGTGCCAGTAGTAAGTACTCGAGCAACTACGAGCAGTACCTC. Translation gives CASSKYSSNYEQYL.